Each of the 21 T cell receptor beta chains below was sequenced from the same sample in a study of CD8+ T cells in alopecia areata. Treatment specified: oral pan-JAK inhibitor, 5-10 mg twice daily. RNA, once extracted, was reverse transcribed into cDNA for use as the sequencing template. Some clones are missing from TCRdb's copy, which holds only in-frame ones; the method was immunoSEQ multiplex PCR. The sample lists 150,000 to 200,000 clones; around 58% were seen once. Sample: CD8+ T cells sorted from blood, taken at week 24, from a patient treated with tofacitinib. These receptors were obtained from a human donor with alopecia areata.

This clone was seen more than once but under ten times. The rearrangement uses TRBV4-1 and TRBJ2-3, with D unclear. V dropped 3 bases and J dropped 5 bases, with 9 bases sitting between them. Germline-derived CDR1 and CDR2 are MGHRA and YSYEKL. This CDR3 has 13 residues. The CDR3, as DNA: TGCGCCAGCAGCCAGATAATGAGAGATACGCAGTATTTT. Protein: CASSQIMRDTQYF.

This clone showed up just a few times. This sequence joins TRBV2 and TRBJ2-3, with 8 positions matching TRBD2. Trimming removed 10 bases from V and 1 base from J; junction bases left unmatched: 10. In germline, CDR1 is SNHLY, CDR2 FYNNEI. This CDR3 has 15 residues. CDR3: CAIPPERGRTDTQYF. The CDR3, as DNA: TGTGCCATCCCTCCGGAGCGGGGGCGCACAGATACGCAGTATTTT. Supplemented by reference TRBV2 and TRBJ2-3, the full variable domain reads EPEVTQTPSHQVTQMGQEVILRCVPISNHLYFYWYRQILGQKVEFLVSFYNNEISEKSEIFDDQFSVERPDGSNFTLKIRSTKLEDSAMYFCAIPPERGRTDTQYFGPGTRLTVL.

This clone occurred a few times. V gene TRBV5-1 combines with J gene TRBJ2-1, with D hard to call. Germline lookup yields CDR1 SGHRS and CDR2 YFSETQ. The CDR3 contains 10 residues. Between the trimmed V and J ends, which lost 5 bases and 12 bases, there was a span of 9 bases. This CDR3 is CASRGRWQFF. The DNA of the CDR3 is TGCGCCAGCAGAGGAAGGTGGCAGTTCTTC.

This chain links TRBV19 with TRBJ2-3; 7 nucleotides align to TRBD1. V shed 0 bases and J 4 bases; nucleotides not matched to a gene: 7. Per germline, CDR1 LNHDA and CDR2 SQIVND (reference sequence). The CDR3 is made up of 16 amino acids. The chain's CDR3 is CASSIEDRTLPDTQYF. Written as DNA, the CDR3 is TGTGCCAGTAGTATAGAGGACAGGACGCTACCAGATACGCAGTATTTT.

This clone has just a few counts. The gene calls are TRBV7-9 and TRBJ2-1; D is possibly TRBD1 (5 bases). This CDR3 has 11 amino acids. Germline CDR1 is SEHNR and CDR2 is FQNEAQ (reference sequence). Trimming stripped 6 bases from V and 9 bases from J, with 9 bases between. In DNA, the CDR3 is TGTGCCAGCAGAGCAGGGCTTGAGCAGTTCTTC. It is translated as CASRAGLEQFF.

J is TRBJ2-7 and V is TRBV9; the D gene could be TRBD1 or TRBD2 (6 bases each). Trimming pared 0 bases from V and 3 bases from J, leaving 10 bases between. CDR1 is SGDLS, CDR2 YYNGEE, per germline. The CDR3 contains 14 residues. CDR3 amino acids: CASSVAEGGYEQYF. The CDR3 nucleotides are TGTGCCAGCAGCGTAGCGGAGGGGGGCTACGAGCAGTACTTC. Full variable domain (missing parts from reference TRBV9 and TRBJ2-7): DSGVTQTPKHLITATGQRVTLRCSPRSGDLSVYWYQQSLDQGLQFLIQYYNGEERAKGNILERFSAQQFPDLHSELNLSSLELGDSALYFCASSVAEGGYEQYFGPGTRLTVT.

V usage is TRBV4-1 and J usage is TRBJ1-2, with D uncertain. This CDR3 comprises 15 residues. V gave up 3 bases and J gave up 2 bases, with 13 bases separating them. Germline lookup yields CDR1 MGHRA and CDR2 YSYEKL. CDR3 DNA sequence: TGCGCCAGCAGCCATCTGTTATCAGCAAACTATGGCTACACCTTC. Its translation: CASSHLLSANYGYTF.

The V call is TRBV30, the J call TRBJ2-1, with 7 bases matching TRBD1. The CDR3 runs 14 residues. Germline assignment: CDR1 GTSNPN and CDR2 SVGIG (reference sequence). The V and J ends lost 3 bases and 6 bases, in that order; junction bases with no gene match: 8. CDR3 bases: TGTGCCTGGAGGGGGACAGAGAATTTCAATGAGCAGTTCTTC. Its translation: CAWRGTENFNEQFF.

The CDR3, as DNA: TGCGCCAGCAGCTCGGAGGGACAGGGCCCCAATGAGCAGTTCTTC. Its protein product is CASSSEGQGPNEQFF. The rearrangement uses TRBV5-1 and TRBJ2-1, with 9 bases aligning to TRBD1. The CDR3 has 15 residues. Trimming at V came to 3 bases and at J to 6 bases, leaving 7 bases not matched to a gene. Germline V lookup: CDR1 SGHRS, CDR2 YFSETQ.

V and J are TRBV5-6 and TRBJ2-1; D is ambiguous. This CDR3 comprises 14 residues. Germline V lookup: CDR1 SGHDT, CDR2 YYEEEE. Trimming took 4 bases from V and 0 from J, leaving 8 bases between them. CDR3 residues: CASSPPSSYNEQFF. CDR3 DNA sequence: TGTGCCAGCAGCCCTCCGAGCTCCTACAATGAGCAGTTCTTC.

The chain carries TRBV4-1 and TRBJ2-5, with D hard to call. The ends were cut back, 5 bases at V and 5 bases at J, with 15 bases in the middle. The CDR3 covers 14 residues. Germline values: CDR1 MGHRA, CDR2 YSYEKL. CDR3 region: CASSGKMMDETQYF. The DNA for the CDR3 is TGCGCCAGCAGCGGCAAGATGATGGACGAGACCCAGTACTTC.

The V call is TRBV25-1, the J call TRBJ2-3; possible D gene TRBD2, 5 bases. Between the trimmed V and J ends, which lost 9 bases and 6 bases, there was a span of 7 bases. This CDR3 contains 10 residues. Germline V gene lookup returns CDR1 MGHDK and CDR2 SYGVNS. This chain's CDR3 is CASWEDTQYF. The CDR3 DNA is TGTGCCAGTTGGGAGGATACGCAGTATTTT. The complete variable domain, with remaining parts taken from reference TRBV25-1 and TRBJ2-3, reads EADIYQTPRYLVIGTGKKITLECSQTMGHDKMYWYQQDPGMELHLIHYSYGVNSTEKGDLSSESTVSRIRTEHFPLTLESARPSHTSQYLCASWEDTQYFGPGTRLTVL.

The table lists this clone with a few counts. The genes are TRBV4-1 and TRBJ1-2; D call uncertain. V lost 3 bases and J lost 4, with 21 bases in between. The CDR3 spans 17 residues. CDR1 MGHRA and CDR2 YSYEKL come from the germline V gene. DNA for the CDR3: TGCGCCAGCAGCCACCATCACTGGAGGGATAATCGCTATGGCTACACCTTC. Its protein is CASSHHHWRDNRYGYTF.

The chain joins TRBV30 to TRBJ2-1, with 10 positions matching TRBD2. From germline, CDR1 is GTSNPN and CDR2 SVGIG (reference sequence). V trimming: 3 bases; J trimming: 8 bases; junction bases outside the gene matches: 4. This CDR3 region has 13 residues. CDR3 amino acids: CAWRALAGYEQFF. The CDR3 nucleotides are TGTGCCTGGAGGGCACTAGCGGGGTATGAGCAGTTCTTC.

The chain links TRBV5-1 to TRBJ1-1, with no clear D. CDR1 and CDR2 (germline): SGHRS, YFSETQ. CDR3 length: 16 amino acids. V was cut by 0 bases and J by 5 bases, with 17 bases left in between. The CDR3 is CASSLATVGPGTEAFF. The CDR3 DNA reads as TGCGCCAGCAGCTTGGCCACTGTAGGACCTGGAACTGAAGCTTTCTTT.

This clone was seen more than once but under ten times. The V call is TRBV30, the J call TRBJ2-5; D might be TRBD1 or TRBD2, each matching 5 bases. V lost 4 bases to trimming and J lost 5 bases, with 11 bases between them. CDR1 is GTSNPN and CDR2 is SVGIG in the germline V gene (reference sequence). The CDR3 covers 12 residues. The CDR3 bases are TGTGCCTGGACGGCCGAGGGGGAGACCCAGTACTTC. Its translation: CAWTAEGETQYF.

This clone was detected only a few times. The chain has TRBV13 and TRBJ2-7; D ambiguous. CDR1 and CDR2 (germline): PRHDT, FYEKMQ (reference sequence). The CDR3 consists of 13 residues. The V and J ends lost 5 bases and 2 bases respectively, with 10 bases between them. The DNA for the CDR3 is TGTGCCAGCAGCCTTGGGTTGACCTACGAGCAGTACTTC. It translates to CASSLGLTYEQYF.

This clone was detected a few times. The genes are TRBV9 and TRBJ1-2; no clear D gene. Germline CDR1 is SGDLS and CDR2 is YYNGEE. The CDR3 is 14 residues long. Trimming took 4 bases from V and 2 from J, leaving 12 bases between them. The CDR3 DNA is TGTGCCAGCAGCAGCAAGGAGGGCAACTATGGCTACACCTTC. It translates to CASSSKEGNYGYTF. Full variable domain (rest looked up from reference TRBV9 and TRBJ1-2): DSGVTQTPKHLITATGQRVTLRCSPRSGDLSVYWYQQSLDQGLQFLIQYYNGEERAKGNILERFSAQQFPDLHSELNLSSLELGDSALYFCASSSKEGNYGYTFGSGTRLTVV.

V and J are TRBV5-6 and TRBJ1-4; D is uncertain. The CDR3 length is 14 residues. Per germline, CDR1 SGHDT and CDR2 YYEEEE. The germline V and J ends were trimmed by 2 bases and 10 bases, with 15 bases remaining between them. The DNA for the CDR3 is TGTGCCAGCAGCTTCTCTTCGGTCGACTCAAAACTGTTTTTT. It is translated as CASSFSSVDSKLFF.

V gene TRBV27 combines with J gene TRBJ1-6; a possible D gene is TRBD1 (5 bases). The CDR3 consists of 13 residues. The germline V gene has CDR1 MNHEY and CDR2 SMNVEV (reference sequence). V lost 2 bases and J lost 8, with 7 bases in between. The chain's CDR3 is CASSLMGHSPLHF. CDR3 coding DNA: TGTGCCAGCAGTTTAATGGGGCATTCACCCCTCCACTTT.

Worth noting for this clone: Germline and junction disagree at one end, which may indicate a read error. The J gene is TRBJ2-7, the V gene TRBV7-3; D is perhaps TRBD1 or TRBD2 (5 bases each). This CDR3 has 14 residues. The germline V gene has CDR1 SGHTA and CDR2 FQGTGA. The DNA for the CDR3 is TGTGCCAGCAGTTCAACCGGGACCTCCGACGAGCAGTACTTC. The encoded protein is CASSSTGTSDEQYF.